This TCR beta chain was documented in a study of T cell responses to AZD1222 COVID-19 vaccine. Overall study findings and caveats: Donors were largely white British and mainly female; clonal diversity was possibly underestimated.

J lost 7 bases, V lost 5 bases, and 4 bases had no gene match. The CDR3 extends over 14 amino acids. The germline CDR1 and CDR2 sequences are SGHTA and FQGTGA. About this clone itself: Its specificity is unknown.

Here immunoSEQ multiplex PCR was the method, and the copy in TCRdb shows in-frame clones only, minus some. The table shows approximately 140,000 clones, with approximately 90% occurring only once. Sequences were derived from peripheral blood, sampled on day 0 of AZD1222 vaccination. The gene calls are TRBV7-3 and TRBJ1-6, with 8 bases lining up with TRBD1. This receptor was identified in an adult in good health. The CDR3 here is CASSRQGRNSPLHF. In DNA, the CDR3 is TGTGCCAGCAGCCGACAGGGGCGAAATTCACCCCTCCACTTT.